The text below deals with one T cell receptor beta chain. In the original analysis: Amplifying reference gene primers gave estimates of nucleated cell counts. Profiling relied on immunoSEQ multiplex PCR, and the TCRdb table lists in-frame clones only, not all of them. The V and J calls and clone size were taken over from that table, and D and trimming were inferred from the DNA. This sample has around 250,000 clones; 82% occur once, and the top ten carry around 2.9%. This sample was taken from a study of blood T cell repertoires in COVID-19. Overall study: Samples of COVID-19 (acute and convalescent) were obtained from the United States, Italy and Spain. PBMCs, B-cell-depleted T cells, or T cells were the source of the cDNA or gDNA that made up the material.

CDR3 length: 11 amino acids. Germline CDR1 reads SQVTM; CDR2 reads ANQGSEA. The V end was cut by 3 bases, the J end by 2 bases, with 4 bases between. This sequence originates from a woman younger than 35 with acute or convalescent COVID-19. The sample comprised peripheral blood. The chain recombines TRBV29-1 with TRBJ1-1, with unresolved D. This CDR3 reads CSVDSNTEAFF. The DNA of the CDR3 is TGCAGCGTTGACAGTAACACTGAAGCTTTCTTT.